Listed below are T cell receptor beta chains from one sample, sequenced in a study of cytomegalovirus exposure and HLA in healthy donors. Generated by immunoSEQ multiplex PCR, the TCRdb table keeps only in-frame clones and is missing some. Among about 200,000 clones listed, more than 80% were seen once. The specimen was PBMCs. These receptor sequences come from a man aged 25 to 40 in good health and CMV-seronegative. CDR3s include the opening cysteine and the closing phenylalanine or tryptophan. The D gene is left open where the match is weak. Clone size is given for some rows only: seen once, a few or many times, or a class if the clone is expanded.

clone_size d_call j_call v_call cdr3_aa cdr3_nt
NA NA TRBJ2-3 TRBV4-1 CASSQVSGIPLTDTQYF TGCGCCAGCAGCCAAGTGTCCGGGATACCCCTCACAGATACGCAGTATTTT
NA NA TRBJ1-4 TRBV7-9 CASSLLTGTANEKLFF TGTGCCAGCAGCTTACTTACGGGAACGGCTAATGAAAAACTGTTTTTT
NA NA TRBJ1-2 TRBV7-3 CASSAQPLYGYTF TGTGCCAGCAGCGCACAGCCTCTCTATGGCTACACCTTC
NA TRBD1 TRBJ1-1 TRBV19 CASKRDRGEAFF TGTGCCAGTAAAAGGGACAGGGGGGAAGCTTTCTTT
NA NA TRBJ2-7 TRBV6-5 CASSRGIWYEQYF TGTGCCAGCAGCCGAGGGATTTGGTACGAGCAGTACTTC
few NA TRBJ2-5 TRBV7-2 CASSLMAEPLQETQYF TGTGCCAGCAGCTTAATGGCGGAGCCACTCCAAGAGACCCAGTACTTC
NA TRBD1 TRBJ1-1 TRBV27 CASSDRGEGTEAFF TGTGCCAGCAGCGACAGGGGTGAGGGCACTGAAGCTTTCTTT
NA NA TRBJ1-2 TRBV5-6 CASSLVQAALGYTF TGTGCCAGCAGCTTGGTTCAGGCCGCCCTTGGCTACACCTTC
NA NA TRBJ1-1 TRBV7-9 CSSSLPTGRAFF TGTTCCAGCAGCTTACCGACAGGTCGGGCTTTCTTT
NA NA TRBJ1-4 TRBV11-2 CASSLDYRFRPREKLFF TGTGCCAGCAGCTTAGATTACCGATTCAGGCCTCGGGAAAAACTGTTTTTT
NA NA TRBJ1-2 TRBV19 CASSMRSPYGYTF TGTGCCAGTAGTATGAGATCCCCTTATGGCTACACCTTC
once NA TRBJ2-6 TRBV6-6 CASSYSWGSGASVPTF NA
NA TRBD2 TRBJ2-2 TRBV6-8 CASRARGGPGELFF TGTGCCAGCAGAGCCCGGGGGGGCCCCGGGGAGCTGTTTTTT
NA NA TRBJ2-5 TRBV27 CASSPGSQETQYF TGTGCCAGCAGTCCAGGATCTCAAGAGACCCAGTACTTC
NA NA TRBJ2-1 TRBV2 CASGGGNEQFF TGTGCCAGCGGAGGAGGAAATGAGCAGTTCTTC
NA NA TRBJ2-2 TRBV7-9 CASSLGGRENTGELFF TGTGCCAGCAGCTTAGGTGGACGGGAGAACACCGGGGAGCTGTTTTTT